The source of this TCR beta chain is a study of read filtering for tumor transcriptome and immune sequencing. Study summary: Fewer than 10 patients were R-ISS I, 16 were R-ISS II, more than five were R-ISS III. General study points: Sorted CD138-negative bone marrow cells were not purified T cells.

From approximately 430 ng of RNA, a library with molecular barcoded alpha/delta and beta/gamma adaptors was made. TCRdb re-analysed the reads in MiXCR, keeping a single row per CDR3 protein. The profile shows about 90,000 distinct CDR3 sequences, 9% to 15% of them singletons. The CDR3 spans 11 residues. CDR1 MNHNY and CDR2 SVGAGI come from the germline V gene (reference sequence). V lost 9 bases to trimming and J lost 8 bases, with 12 bases between them. At the time of active disease, bone marrow was collected from every patient. Many counts were recorded for this clonotype. Its antigen is unknown. The sequenced sample consisted of a population of CD138-negative cells sorted from bone marrow. This clonotype originated in a donor at least 40 years old with multiple myeloma. V is TRBV6-6 and J is TRBJ2-3; no reliable D call. The CDR3 sequence is CASTEFGTQYF. As DNA, the CDR3 is TGTGCCAGTACGGAGTTTGGTACGCAGTATTTT.